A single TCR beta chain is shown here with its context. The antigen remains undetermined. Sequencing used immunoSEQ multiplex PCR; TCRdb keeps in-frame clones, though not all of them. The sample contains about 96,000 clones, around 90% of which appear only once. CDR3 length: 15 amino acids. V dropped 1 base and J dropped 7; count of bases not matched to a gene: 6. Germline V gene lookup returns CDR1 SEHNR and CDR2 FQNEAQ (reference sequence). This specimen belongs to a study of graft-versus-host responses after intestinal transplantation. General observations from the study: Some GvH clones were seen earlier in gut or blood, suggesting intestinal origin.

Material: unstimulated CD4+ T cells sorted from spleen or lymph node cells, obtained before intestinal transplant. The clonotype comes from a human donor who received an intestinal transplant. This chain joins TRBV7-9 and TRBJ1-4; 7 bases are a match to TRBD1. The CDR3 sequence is CASSLGQGSGEKLFF. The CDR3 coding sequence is TGTGCCAGCAGCTTAGGACAGGGATCGGGTGAAAAACTGTTTTTT. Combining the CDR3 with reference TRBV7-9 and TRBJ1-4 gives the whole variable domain DTGVSQNPRHKITKRGQNVTFRCDPISEHNRLYWYRQTLGQGPEFLTYFQNEAQLEKSRLLSDRFSAERPKGSFSTLEIQRTEQGDSAMYLCASSLGQGSGEKLFFGSGTQLSVL.